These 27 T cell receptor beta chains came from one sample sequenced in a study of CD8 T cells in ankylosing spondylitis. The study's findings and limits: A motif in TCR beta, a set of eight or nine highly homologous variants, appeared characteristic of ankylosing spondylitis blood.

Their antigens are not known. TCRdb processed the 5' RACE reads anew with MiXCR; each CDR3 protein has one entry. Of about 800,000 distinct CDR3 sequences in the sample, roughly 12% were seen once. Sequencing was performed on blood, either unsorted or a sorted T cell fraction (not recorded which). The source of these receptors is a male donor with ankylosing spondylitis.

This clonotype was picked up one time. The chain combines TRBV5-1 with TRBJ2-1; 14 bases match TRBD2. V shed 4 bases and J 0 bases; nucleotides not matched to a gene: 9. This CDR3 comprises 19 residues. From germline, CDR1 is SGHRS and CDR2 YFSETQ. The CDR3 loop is CASSLTGLAGVSSYNEQFF. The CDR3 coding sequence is TGCGCCAGCAGCCTTACGGGACTAGCGGGGGTGAGCTCCTACAATGAGCAGTTCTTC.

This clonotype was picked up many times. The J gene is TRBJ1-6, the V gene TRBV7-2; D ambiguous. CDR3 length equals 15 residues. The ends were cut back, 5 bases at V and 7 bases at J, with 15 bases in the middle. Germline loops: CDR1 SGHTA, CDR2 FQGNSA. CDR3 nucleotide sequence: TGTGCCAGCAGCCCTAGGGAAAGCAGGAATTCACCCCTCCACTTT. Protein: CASSPRESRNSPLHF.

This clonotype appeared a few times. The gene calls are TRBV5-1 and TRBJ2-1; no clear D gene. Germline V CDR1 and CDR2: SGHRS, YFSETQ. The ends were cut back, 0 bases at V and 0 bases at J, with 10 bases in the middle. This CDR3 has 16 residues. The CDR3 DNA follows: TGCGCCAGCAGCTTGGACGTTCCGAGCTCCTACAATGAGCAGTTCTTC. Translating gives CASSLDVPSSYNEQFF.

The DNA of the CDR3 is TGCAGCGTTGCCCGTGCGGCCACTGAAGCTTTCTTT. It translates to CSVARAATEAFF. The chain carries TRBV29-1 and TRBJ1-1; no clear D. Deletions cut 4 bases from V and 4 bases from J, with 10 bases between. CDR3 length: 12 residues. Germline loops: CDR1 SQVTM, CDR2 ANQGSEA.

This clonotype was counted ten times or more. The DNA of the CDR3 is TGTGCCAGCACCGCGGTCGGGACGGAAAACTATGGCTACACCTTC. Amino acid sequence: CASTAVGTENYGYTF. This chain joins TRBV7-2 and TRBJ1-2; D perhaps matches TRBD1 (5 bases). CDR3 length equals 15 residues. Germline CDR1 is SGHTA and CDR2 is FQGNSA. V gave up 7 bases and J gave up 2 bases, with 17 bases separating them.

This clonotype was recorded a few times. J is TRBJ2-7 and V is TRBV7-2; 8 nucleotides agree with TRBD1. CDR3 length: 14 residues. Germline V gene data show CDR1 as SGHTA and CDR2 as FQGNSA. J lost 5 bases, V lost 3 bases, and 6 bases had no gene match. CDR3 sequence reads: CASSFQDRDHEQYF. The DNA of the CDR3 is TGTGCCAGCAGCTTTCAGGACAGGGACCACGAGCAGTACTTC.

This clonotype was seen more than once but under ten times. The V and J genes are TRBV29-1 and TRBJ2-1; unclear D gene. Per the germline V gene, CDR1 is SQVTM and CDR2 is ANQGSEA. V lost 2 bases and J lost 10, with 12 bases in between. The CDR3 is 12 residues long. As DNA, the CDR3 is TGCAGCGTTGAAAGCTTCCTCGGCGAGCAGTTCTTC. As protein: CSVESFLGEQFF.

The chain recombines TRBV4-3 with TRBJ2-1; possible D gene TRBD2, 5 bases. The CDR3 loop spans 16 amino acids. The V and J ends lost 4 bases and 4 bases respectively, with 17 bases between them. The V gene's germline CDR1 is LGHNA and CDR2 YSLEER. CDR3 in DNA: TGCGCCAGCAGCCCCCGGGGTCCGTCGATATACAATGAGCAGTTCTTC. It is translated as CASSPRGPSIYNEQFF.

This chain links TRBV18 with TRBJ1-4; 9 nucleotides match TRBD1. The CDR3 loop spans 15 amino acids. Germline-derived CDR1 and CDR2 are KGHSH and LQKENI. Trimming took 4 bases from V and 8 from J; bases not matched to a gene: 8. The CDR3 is CASSQGTGSGEKLFF. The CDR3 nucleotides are TGTGCCAGCTCACAAGGGACAGGGTCGGGAGAAAAACTGTTTTTT.

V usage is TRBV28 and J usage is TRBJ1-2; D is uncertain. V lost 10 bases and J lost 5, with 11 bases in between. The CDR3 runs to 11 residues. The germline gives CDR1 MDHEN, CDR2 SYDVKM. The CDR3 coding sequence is TGTGCCACCCTAGGGCCATATGGCTACACCTTC. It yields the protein CATLGPYGYTF.

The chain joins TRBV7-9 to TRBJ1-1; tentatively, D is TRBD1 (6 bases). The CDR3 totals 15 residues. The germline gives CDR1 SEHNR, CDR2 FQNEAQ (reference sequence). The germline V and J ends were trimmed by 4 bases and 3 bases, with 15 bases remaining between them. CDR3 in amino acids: CASSWGAGTDTEAFF. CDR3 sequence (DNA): TGTGCCAGCAGCTGGGGGGCGGGGACGGACACTGAAGCTTTCTTT.

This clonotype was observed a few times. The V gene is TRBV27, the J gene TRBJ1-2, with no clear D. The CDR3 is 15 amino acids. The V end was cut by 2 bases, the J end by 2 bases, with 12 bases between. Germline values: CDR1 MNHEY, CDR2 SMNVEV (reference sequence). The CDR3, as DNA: TGTGCCAGCAGTTTAAGGCCAGAGTTCAACTATGGCTACACCTTC. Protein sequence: CASSLRPEFNYGYTF.

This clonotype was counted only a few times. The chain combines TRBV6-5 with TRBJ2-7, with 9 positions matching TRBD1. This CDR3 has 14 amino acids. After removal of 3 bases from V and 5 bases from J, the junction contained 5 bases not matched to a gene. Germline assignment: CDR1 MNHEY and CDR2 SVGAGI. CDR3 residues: CASSYKDRGNEQYF. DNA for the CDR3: TGTGCCAGCAGTTATAAGGACAGGGGAAACGAGCAGTACTTC.

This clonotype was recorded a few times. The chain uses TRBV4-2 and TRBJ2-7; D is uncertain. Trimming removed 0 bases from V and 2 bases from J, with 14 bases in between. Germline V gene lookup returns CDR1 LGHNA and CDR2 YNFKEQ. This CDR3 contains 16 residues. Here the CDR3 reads CASSQDSLGPTYEQYF. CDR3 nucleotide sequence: TGTGCCAGCAGCCAAGATTCACTGGGTCCTACCTACGAGCAGTACTTC.

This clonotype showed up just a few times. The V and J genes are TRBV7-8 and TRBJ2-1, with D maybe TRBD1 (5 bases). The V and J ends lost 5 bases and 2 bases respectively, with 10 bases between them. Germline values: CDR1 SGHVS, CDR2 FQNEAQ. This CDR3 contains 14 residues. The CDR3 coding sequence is TGTGCCAGCAGCAAACAGGTAGCCTACAATGAGCAGTTCTTC. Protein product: CASSKQVAYNEQFF.

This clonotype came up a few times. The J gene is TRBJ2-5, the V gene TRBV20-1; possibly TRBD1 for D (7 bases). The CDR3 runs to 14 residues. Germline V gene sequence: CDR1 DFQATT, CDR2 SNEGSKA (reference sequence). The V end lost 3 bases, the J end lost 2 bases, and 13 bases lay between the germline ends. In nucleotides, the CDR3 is TGCAGTGCTAGCCCCGGGGGACAGCAAGAGACCCAGTACTTC. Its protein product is CSASPGGQQETQYF.

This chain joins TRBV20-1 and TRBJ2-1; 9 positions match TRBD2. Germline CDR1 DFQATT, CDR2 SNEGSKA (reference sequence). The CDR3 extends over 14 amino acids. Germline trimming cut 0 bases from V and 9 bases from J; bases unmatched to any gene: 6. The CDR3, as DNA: TGCAGTGCTAGAGATTCTAGCGGGGTTGGTGAGCAGTTCTTC. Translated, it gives CSARDSSGVGEQFF.

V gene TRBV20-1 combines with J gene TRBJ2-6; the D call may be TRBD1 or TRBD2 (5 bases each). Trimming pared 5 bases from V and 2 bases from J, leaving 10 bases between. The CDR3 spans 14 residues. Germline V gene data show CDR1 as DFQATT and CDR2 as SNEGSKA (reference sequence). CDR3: CSAAGTAGANVLTF. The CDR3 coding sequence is TGCAGTGCTGCAGGGACCGCTGGGGCCAACGTCCTGACTTTC.

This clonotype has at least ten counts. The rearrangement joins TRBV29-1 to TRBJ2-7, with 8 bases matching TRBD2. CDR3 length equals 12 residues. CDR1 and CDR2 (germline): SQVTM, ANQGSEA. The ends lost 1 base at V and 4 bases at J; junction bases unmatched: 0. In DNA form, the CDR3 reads TGCAGCGTTGAAGGCGGGAGGTACGAGCAGTACTTC. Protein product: CSVEGGRYEQYF.

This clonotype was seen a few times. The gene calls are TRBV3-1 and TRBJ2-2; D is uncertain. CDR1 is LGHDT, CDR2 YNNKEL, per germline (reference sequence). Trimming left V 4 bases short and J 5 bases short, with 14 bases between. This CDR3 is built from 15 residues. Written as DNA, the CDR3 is TGTGCCAGCAGCCCTGCGTGGCAAACGACCGGGGAGCTGTTTTTT. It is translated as CASSPAWQTTGELFF. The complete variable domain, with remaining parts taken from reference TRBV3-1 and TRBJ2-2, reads DTAVSQTPKYLVTQMGNDKSIKCEQNLGHDTMYWYKQDSKKFLKIMFSYNNKELIINETVPNRFSPKSPDKAHLNLHINSLELGDSAVYFCASSPAWQTTGELFFGEGSRLTVL.

DNA of the CDR3: TGTGCCAGCAGCTACTACGGAGGAGGAAACACCGGGGAGCTGTTTTTT. Translation: CASSYYGGGNTGELFF. V is TRBV7-2 and J is TRBJ2-2, with D possibly being TRBD2 (5 bases). The CDR3 consists of 16 residues. Trimming left V 4 bases short and J 2 bases short, with 14 bases between. Germline CDR1 is SGHTA and CDR2 is FQGNSA.

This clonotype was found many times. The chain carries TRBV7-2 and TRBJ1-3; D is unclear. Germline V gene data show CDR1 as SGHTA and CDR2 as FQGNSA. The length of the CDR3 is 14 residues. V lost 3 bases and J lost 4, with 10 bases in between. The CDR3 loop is CASSLEVLGNTIYF. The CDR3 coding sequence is TGTGCCAGCAGCTTGGAGGTCCTCGGAAACACCATATATTTT.

In nucleotides, the CDR3 is TGTGCCAGCAGATTTTGGGGTACTGGGGCCAACGTCCTGACTTTC. This gives the protein CASRFWGTGANVLTF. The rearrangement joins TRBV28 to TRBJ2-6; D gene ambiguous. Germline values: CDR1 MDHEN, CDR2 SYDVKM. Between the trimmed V and J ends, which lost 6 bases and 2 bases, there was a span of 11 bases. The CDR3 covers 15 residues.

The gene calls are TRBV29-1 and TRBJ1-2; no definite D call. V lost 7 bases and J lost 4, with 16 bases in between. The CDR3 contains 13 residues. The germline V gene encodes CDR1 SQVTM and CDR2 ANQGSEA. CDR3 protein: CSAVRSETYGYTF. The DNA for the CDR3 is TGCAGCGCCGTACGGTCAGAGACCTATGGCTACACCTTC.

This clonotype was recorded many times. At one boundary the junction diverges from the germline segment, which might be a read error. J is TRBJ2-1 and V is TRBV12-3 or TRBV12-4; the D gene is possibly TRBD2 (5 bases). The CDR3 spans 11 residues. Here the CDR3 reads CASSRGYQEIF. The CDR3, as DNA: TGTGCCAGCAGTCGAGGGTATCAGGAAATCTTC.

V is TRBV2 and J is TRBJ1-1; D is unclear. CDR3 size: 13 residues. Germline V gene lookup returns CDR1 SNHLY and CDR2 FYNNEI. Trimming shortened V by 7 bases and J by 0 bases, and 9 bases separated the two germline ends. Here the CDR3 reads CASTTFMNTEAFF. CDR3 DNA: TGTGCCAGCACCACATTTATGAACACTGAAGCTTTCTTT.

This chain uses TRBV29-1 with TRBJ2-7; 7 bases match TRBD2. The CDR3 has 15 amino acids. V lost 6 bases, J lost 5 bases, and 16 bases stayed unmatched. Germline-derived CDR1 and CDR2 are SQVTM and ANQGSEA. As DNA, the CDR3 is TGCAGCGTCCTTACCACGGGGGGACTAACTCACGAGCAGTACTTC. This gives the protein CSVLTTGGLTHEQYF.